This T cell receptor beta chain was observed in a study of T-cell memory formation after mild COVID-19. At the level of the study: Across donors, TCR clusters were largely donor specific.

Germline V lookup: CDR1 SGHVS, CDR2 FNYEAQ. This CDR3 is built from 15 residues. J gave up 3 bases and V 3 bases, and 6 bases lay outside the gene matches. This clonotype was counted a few times. What it binds is not known. Whole-study findings and limits: The authors left the SARS-CoV-2 specificity of second-wave clones peaking on day 37 unconfirmed. Later expanders leaned CD4+, whereas day 15 to 85 contracting clones were balanced CD4/CD8.

A 5'RACE reaction primed in the constant segment made cDNA libraries of TCR alpha and TCR beta, and these carried sample barcodes and UMIs. TCRdb called the 5' RACE reads again in MiXCR, with one record for every CDR3 protein. This table holds about half a million distinct CDR3 sequences, 15% to 20% found once. Sequencing was done on a sample of PBMCs or a T cell subset sorted from them (not recorded which). The source of this sequence is an adult woman who had mild COVID-19 (a few samples of this study predate the infection). Cell type and time point are not known. V is TRBV7-6 and J is TRBJ2-5; 8 bases are shared with TRBD2. CDR3 region: CASSFLAGEKETQYF. In DNA, the CDR3 is TGTGCCAGCAGCTTTCTAGCGGGCGAGAAAGAGACCCAGTACTTC. Full variable domain (outside the CDR3, taken from reference TRBV7-6 and TRBJ2-5): GAGVSQSPRYKVTKRGQDVALRCDPISGHVSLYWYRQALGQGPEFLTYFNYEAQQDKSGLPNDRFSAERPEGSISTLTIQRTEQRDSAMYRCASSFLAGEKETQYFGPGTRLLVL.